This T cell receptor beta chain was sequenced for a study of metastatic and nonmetastatic thyroid tumors. About the study: Repertoires from malignant and benign thyroid patients were compared across blood and tumor or nodule tissue.

In this sample, this clone turned up many times. Its antigen is unknown. Patients underwent thyroid surgery, and none had received any treatment before it. Authors' methods: CDR3 was compared across clinicopathological groups, and the resulting differences were used to build a distant-metastasis classifier for papillary thyroid cancer. Via MiXCR, TCRdb re-called the PCR reads. TCRdb's processing, not the authors' own work, is the source of the V and J calls. In the table there are approximately 9,900 clones, approximately 11% of which are singletons. Study findings and constraints: Malignant thyroid tumors reportedly exceeded benign nodules significantly in TCR beta diversity, with the difference appearing in blood and tumor.

In germline, CDR1 is SGHAT, CDR2 FQNNGV. The J segment lost 4 bases and the V segment lost 3 bases, leaving 3 bases of the junction unmatched. The CDR3 is 15 residues long. The J gene is TRBJ2-5, the V gene TRBV11-2; 12 bases map to TRBD2. Material: tumor tissue. The sequence was collected from a female donor with papillary thyroid cancer or a benign thyroid nodule (not recorded which). Some clones in this sample may be carry-over from other donors' samples. CDR3 DNA: TGTGCCAGCAGCTTTACACTAGCGGGGGGAGAGACCCAGTACTTC. Amino acid sequence: CASSFTLAGGETQYF.